A single sample gave rise to the 2 T cell receptor beta chains below, sequenced in a study of metastatic and nonmetastatic thyroid tumors (dated by TCRdb to the early 2020s). None of the patients had been given any treatment before thyroid surgery. Receptor libraries were prepared by PCR. TCRdb shows the sequencer as Illumina HiSeq 4000. In TCRdb, the public reads were trimmed at Q25 with fastp and aligned with MiXCR, with productive beta chains retained. The sample records 10,000 to 15,000 clones, under 30% of which are singletons. Of the sample, 12% falls within the top ten clones. The sample taken for sequencing was tumor tissue. The receptors derive from a female donor with papillary thyroid cancer or a benign thyroid nodule (not recorded which). Some clones in this sample may be carry-over from other donors' samples.

Only a few counts were recorded for this clone. CDR3 residues: CASSYSYWAYEQYF. The CDR3 DNA reads TGTGCCAGCAGTTACTCGTACTGGGCCTACGAGCAGTACTTC. The V gene is TRBV6-2 or TRBV6-3, the J gene TRBJ2-7; D gene ambiguous. CDR1 and CDR2 (germline): MNHEY, SVGEGT. The CDR3 runs to 14 residues. Trimming left V 0 bases short and J 2 bases short, with 8 bases between.

In its sample, this clone was seen many times. This chain links TRBV24-1 with TRBJ2-1; D is unresolved. The CDR3 consists of 14 residues. Germline CDR1 and CDR2: KGHDR and SFDVKD. Trimming pared 6 bases from V and 6 bases from J, leaving 14 bases between. CDR3 nucleotide sequence: TGTGCCACCAGTCCGACCGAATATACCAATGAGCAGTTCTTC. This gives the protein CATSPTEYTNEQFF.